Listed below are T cell receptor beta chains from one sample, sequenced in a study of T cells in Graves' hyperthyroidism and ophthalmopathy. MiXCR, applied by TCRdb to the multiplex PCR reads, yields one record per CDR3 protein. The table lists about half a million distinct CDR3 sequences, around 20% of them singletons. Material: blood. These receptors originate from a man in his late teens or twenties with Graves' hyperthyroidism. CDR3s include the opening cysteine and the closing phenylalanine or tryptophan. D genes are given only for firm matches. Part of the rows lack a size; the others show once, few, many or a class for expanded clones.

D	size	J	V	CDR3	DNA
TRBD1	NA	TRBJ1-1	TRBV27	CASSSLSWSRRTGGFTEAFF	TGTGCCAGCAGTTCATTATCGTGGTCGCGTAGGACAGGGGGCTTCACTGAAGCTTTCTTT
TRBD2	few	TRBJ2-7	TRBV4-1	CASSQGYLTSGDFYEQYF	TGCGCCAGCAGCCAAGGCTATTTGACTAGCGGAGACTTCTACGAGCAGTACTTC
TRBD1	many	TRBJ1-2	TRBV20-1	CSAQTTGDYGYTF	TGCAGTGCCCAAACGACAGGGGACTATGGCTACACCTTC
NA	once	TRBJ1-1	TRBV20-1	CSAREGGLVNTEAFF	TGCAGTGCTAGGGAAGGGGGACTAGTGAACACTGAAGCTTTCTTT
NA	few	TRBJ1-6	TRBV27	CASSLRGNSPLHF	TGTGCCAGCAGTTTGAGGGGGAACTCACCCCTCCACTTT
NA	many	TRBJ2-2	TRBV15	CATSFTFTGELFF	TGTGCCACCAGCTTTACTTTTACCGGGGAGCTGTTTTTT
NA	many	TRBJ1-5	TRBV12-3/TRBV12-4	CASSFSLNQPQHF	TGTGCCAGCAGTTTCAGCCTAAATCAGCCCCAGCATTTT
NA	few	TRBJ1-6	TRBV6-1	CASTSEEGLGPLHF	TGTGCCAGCACCTCTGAGGAGGGCTTGGGACCCCTCCACTTT
NA	many	TRBJ1-1	TRBV12-3/TRBV12-4	CASSSVGGAGEAFF	TGTGCCAGCAGCTCGGTGGGGGGGGCAGGAGAAGCTTTCTTT
TRBD1	NA	TRBJ2-2	TRBV15	CATSTQGDQTGELFF	TGTGCCACCAGCACACAGGGGGATCAAACCGGGGAGCTGTTTTTT
TRBD1	many	TRBJ1-1	TRBV6-2/TRBV6-3	CATRQGPTSPTKTAEAFF	TGTGCCACCCGACAGGGGCCAACGAGTCCCACCAAGACGGCTGAAGCTTTCTTT
TRBD1	many	TRBJ2-5	TRBV3-1	CASSRGTGDQETQYF	TGTGCCAGCAGCCGCGGGACAGGGGACCAAGAGACCCAGTACTTC
TRBD1	NA	TRBJ1-1	TRBV27	CASGPGGFTEAFF	TGTGCCAGCGGTCCAGGGGGCTTTACTGAAGCTTTCTTT
TRBD1	many	TRBJ1-5	TRBV12-3/TRBV12-4	CASSVSNTGGAQPQHF	TGTGCCAGCTCCGTTTCGAACACAGGGGGAGCTCAGCCCCAGCATTTT
NA	many	TRBJ2-7	TRBV6-1	CASSNRRATYEQYF	TGTGCCAGCAGTAATAGAAGGGCTACCTACGAGCAGTACTTC
TRBD1	many	TRBJ2-7	TRBV10-3	CAISDRTGDYEQYF	TGTGCCATCAGTGATCGGACAGGAGATTACGAGCAGTACTTC